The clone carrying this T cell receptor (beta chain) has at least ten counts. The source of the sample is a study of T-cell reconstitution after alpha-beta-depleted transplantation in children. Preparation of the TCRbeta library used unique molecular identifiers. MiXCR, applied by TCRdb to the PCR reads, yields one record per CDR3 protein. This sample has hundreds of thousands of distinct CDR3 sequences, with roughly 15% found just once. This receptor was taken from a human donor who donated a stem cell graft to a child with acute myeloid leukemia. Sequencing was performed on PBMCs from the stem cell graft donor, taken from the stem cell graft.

DNA of the CDR3: TGTGCCAGCAGCTTAGGTGAGCGGATCTCACCCCTCCACTTT. Residues: CASSLGERISPLHF. The genes are TRBV7-2 and TRBJ1-6; D ambiguous. The CDR3 contains 14 residues. Between the trimmed V and J ends, which lost 1 base and 10 bases, there was a span of 11 bases. Germline lookup yields CDR1 SGHTA and CDR2 FQGNSA.